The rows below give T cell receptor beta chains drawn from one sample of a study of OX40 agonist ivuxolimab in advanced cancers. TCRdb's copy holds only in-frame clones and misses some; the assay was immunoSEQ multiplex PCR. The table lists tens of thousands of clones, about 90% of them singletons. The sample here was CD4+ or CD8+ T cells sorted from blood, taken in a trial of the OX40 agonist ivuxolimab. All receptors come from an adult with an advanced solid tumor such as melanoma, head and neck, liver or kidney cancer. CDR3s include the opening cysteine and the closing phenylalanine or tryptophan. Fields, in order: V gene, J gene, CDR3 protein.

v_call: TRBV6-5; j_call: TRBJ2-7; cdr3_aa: CASSRPYEQYF
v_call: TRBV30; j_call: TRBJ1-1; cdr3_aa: CAWCQNRPGTEAFF
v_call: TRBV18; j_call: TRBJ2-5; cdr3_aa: CASSPIFPGAKETQYF
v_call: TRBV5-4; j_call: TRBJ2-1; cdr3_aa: CASSPPPGQGSEQFF
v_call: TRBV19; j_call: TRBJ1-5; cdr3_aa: CASGDTRTGPQHF
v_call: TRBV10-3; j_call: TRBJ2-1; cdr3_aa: CAISESPGLAPNEQFF
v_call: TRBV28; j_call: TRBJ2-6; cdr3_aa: CASSLPQGTSGANVLTF
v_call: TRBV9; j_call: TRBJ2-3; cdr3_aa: CASSVESGDRVTDTQYF
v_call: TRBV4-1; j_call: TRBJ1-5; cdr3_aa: CASSQPGQGGSNQPQHF
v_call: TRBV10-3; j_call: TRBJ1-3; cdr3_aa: CAISEPQGAGNTIYF
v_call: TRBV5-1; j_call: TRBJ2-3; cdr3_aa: CASSLAQGAEEQYF
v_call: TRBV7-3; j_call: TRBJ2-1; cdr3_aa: CASSPDRGINNEQFF
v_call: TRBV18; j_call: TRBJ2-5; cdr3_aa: CASSRTGVVPYF
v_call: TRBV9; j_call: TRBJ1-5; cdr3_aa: CASSSGQGLYSNQPQHF
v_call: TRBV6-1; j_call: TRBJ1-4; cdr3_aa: CASTGQGAGEKLFF
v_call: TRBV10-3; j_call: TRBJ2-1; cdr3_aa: CAISATSGEGNEQFF
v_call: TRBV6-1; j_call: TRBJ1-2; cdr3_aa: CAITSGQNYGYTF